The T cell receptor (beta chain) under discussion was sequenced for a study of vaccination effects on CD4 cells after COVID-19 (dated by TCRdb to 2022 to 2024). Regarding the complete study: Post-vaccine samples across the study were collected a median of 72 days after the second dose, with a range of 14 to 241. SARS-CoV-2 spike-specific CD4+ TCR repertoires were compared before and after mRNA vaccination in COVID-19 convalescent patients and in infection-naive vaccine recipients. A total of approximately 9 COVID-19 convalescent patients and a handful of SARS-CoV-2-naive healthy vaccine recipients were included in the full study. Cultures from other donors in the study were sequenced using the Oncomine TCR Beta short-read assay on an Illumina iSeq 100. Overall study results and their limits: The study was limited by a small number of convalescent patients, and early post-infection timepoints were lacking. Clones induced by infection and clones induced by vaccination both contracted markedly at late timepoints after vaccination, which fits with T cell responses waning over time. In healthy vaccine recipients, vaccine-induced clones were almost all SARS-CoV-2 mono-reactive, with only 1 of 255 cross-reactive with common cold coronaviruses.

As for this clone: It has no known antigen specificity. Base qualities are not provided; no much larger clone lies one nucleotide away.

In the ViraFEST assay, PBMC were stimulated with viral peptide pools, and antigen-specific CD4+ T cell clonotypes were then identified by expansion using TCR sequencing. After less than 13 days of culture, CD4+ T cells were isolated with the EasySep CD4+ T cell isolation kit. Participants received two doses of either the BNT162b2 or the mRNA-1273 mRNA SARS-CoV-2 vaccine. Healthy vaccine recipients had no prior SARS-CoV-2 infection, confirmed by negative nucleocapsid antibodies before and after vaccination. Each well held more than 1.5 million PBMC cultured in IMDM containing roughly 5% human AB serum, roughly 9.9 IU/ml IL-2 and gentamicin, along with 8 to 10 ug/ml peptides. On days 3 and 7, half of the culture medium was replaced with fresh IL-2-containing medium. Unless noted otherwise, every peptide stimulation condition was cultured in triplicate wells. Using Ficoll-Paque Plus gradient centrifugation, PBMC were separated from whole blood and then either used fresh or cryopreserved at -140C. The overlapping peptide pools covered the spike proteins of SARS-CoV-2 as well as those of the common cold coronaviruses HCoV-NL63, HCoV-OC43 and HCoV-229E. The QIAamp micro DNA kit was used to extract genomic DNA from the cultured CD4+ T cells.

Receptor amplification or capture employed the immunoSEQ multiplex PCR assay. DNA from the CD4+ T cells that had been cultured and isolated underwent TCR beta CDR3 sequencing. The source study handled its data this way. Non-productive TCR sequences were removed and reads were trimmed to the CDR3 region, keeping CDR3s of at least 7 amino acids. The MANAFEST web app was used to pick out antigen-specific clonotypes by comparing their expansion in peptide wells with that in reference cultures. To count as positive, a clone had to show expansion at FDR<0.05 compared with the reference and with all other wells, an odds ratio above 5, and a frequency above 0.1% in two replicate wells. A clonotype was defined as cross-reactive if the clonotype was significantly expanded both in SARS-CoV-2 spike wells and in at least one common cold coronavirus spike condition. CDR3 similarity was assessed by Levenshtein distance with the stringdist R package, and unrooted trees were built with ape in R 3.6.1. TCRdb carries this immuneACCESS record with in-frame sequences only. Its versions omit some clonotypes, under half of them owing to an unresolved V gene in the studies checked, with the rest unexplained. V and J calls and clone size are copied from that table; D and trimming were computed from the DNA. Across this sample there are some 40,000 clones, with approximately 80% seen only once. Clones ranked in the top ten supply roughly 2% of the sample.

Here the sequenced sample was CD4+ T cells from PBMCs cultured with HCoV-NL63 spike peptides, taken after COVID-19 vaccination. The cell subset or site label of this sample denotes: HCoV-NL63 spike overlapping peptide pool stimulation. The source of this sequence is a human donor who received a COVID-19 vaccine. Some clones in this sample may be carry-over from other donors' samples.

The nucleotides read TGTGCCAGCAGCCCGAAGCCCCTTAGCGGATCCTACAATGAGCAGTTCTTC. Translated, it gives CASSPKPLSGSYNEQFF. The receptor chain draws on TRBV14 and TRBJ2-1; TRBD2 is a possible D gene, resting on 6 matching bases. The CDR3 contains 17 residues, cysteine and phenylalanine counted. Only the CDR3 DNA is retained, 51 bases long and in frame from the first base. Reading the germline V gene gives CDR1 SGHDN and CDR2 FVKESK. V sheds 4 bases and J sheds 1 base, leaving 17 bases between their ends.